Shown below are 32 T cell receptor beta chains from a single sample sequenced in a study of human T cells and chemical hapten exposure. In TCRdb, the RACE reads were re-called with MiXCR into one record per CDR3 protein. The data contain over 50,000 distinct CDR3 sequences, roughly 9.6% of them singletons. Time point in this sample: patch test 1, 2 weeks after DPC sensitization. The treatment denotes: therapeutic diphenylcyclopropenone sensitization with weekly scalp DPC. The total RNA was obtained from whole blood that was not fractionated. The sequenced sample was whole blood, obtained in connection with sensitization to the hapten diphenylcyclopropenone (DPC). Source of these receptors: a middle-aged woman with alopecia areata. Some clones in this sample may be carry-over from other donors' samples.

This chain joins TRBV12-3 or TRBV12-4 and TRBJ2-5; D might be TRBD1 (5 bases). This CDR3 contains 16 residues. With 3 bases removed from V and 5 bases from J, the gap between germline ends came to 19 bases. The DNA for the CDR3 is TGTGCCAGCAGTTTGGGGTCTGGCAGGGTCGTGGAGACCCAGTACTTC. Translation gives CASSLGSGRVVETQYF.

The V gene is TRBV7-8, the J gene TRBJ2-5; 13 positions match TRBD2. This CDR3 is built from 15 residues. With V trimmed by 5 bases and J by 9 bases, 9 bases remained unmatched. CDR1 is SGHVS, CDR2 FQNEAQ, per germline. DNA for the CDR3: TGTGCCAGCAGCCCCCCGGGACTAGCGGGGTGGGCCCAGTACTTC. Translated, it gives CASSPPGLAGWAQYF. Full variable domain (rest looked up from reference TRBV7-8 and TRBJ2-5): GAGVSQSPRYKVAKRGQDVALRCDPISGHVSLFWYQQALGQGPEFLTYFQNEAQLDKSGLPSDRFFAERPEGSVSTLKIQRTQQEDSAVYLCASSPPGLAGWAQYFGPGTRLLVL.

The gene calls are TRBV29-1 and TRBJ2-3; D not resolved. The CDR3 spans 12 residues. Deletions cut 5 bases from V and 5 bases from J, with 11 bases between. Germline V lookup: CDR1 SQVTM, CDR2 ANQGSEA. CDR3 DNA sequence: TGCAGCGTTTCCTCGACAAAAGATACGCAGTATTTT. Its translation: CSVSSTKDTQYF.

Worth noting for this clonotype: A much larger clone lies one base from this, so it may be a read error. The chain carries TRBV21-1 and TRBJ1-6; TRBD1 reflects the table's D call only, with no check against the DNA. TRBV21-1 is an annotated pseudogene. The CDR3 has 13 amino acids. CDR3 loop: CASNRPGNSALHF. In DNA form, the CDR3 reads TGTGCCAGCAACCGTCCCGGGAATTCAGCCCTCCACTTT.

At least ten counts were recorded for this clonotype. The chain links TRBV3-1 to TRBJ2-5; the match to TRBD2 covers 9 bases. The CDR3 totals 17 residues. V dropped 1 base and J dropped 2; count of bases not matched to a gene: 8. Germline CDR1 LGHDT, CDR2 YNNKEL (reference sequence). The CDR3 coding sequence is TGTGCCAGCAGCCAAGTGCGGGGGGGACTGGTTCAAGAGACCCAGTACTTC. Amino acid sequence: CASSQVRGGLVQETQYF.

This clonotype showed up many times. The gene calls are TRBV18 and TRBJ2-7; TRBD2 matches at 9 bases. The germline V gene has CDR1 KGHSH and CDR2 LQKENI. J was trimmed by 4 bases and V by 3 bases; bases with no gene match: 7. The CDR3 runs to 15 residues. The CDR3 loop reads CASSPGSGSGYEQYF. The CDR3 bases are TGTGCCAGCTCACCGGGTAGCGGGAGTGGGTACGAGCAGTACTTC.

This clonotype showed up just a few times. The V gene is TRBV30, the J gene TRBJ1-1; no firm D call. The CDR3 extends over 14 amino acids. Germline values: CDR1 GTSNPN, CDR2 SVGIG (reference sequence). V shed 3 bases and J shed 0 bases, with 11 bases lying between them. The CDR3, as DNA: TGTGCCTGGAGCTCGACGGAATTGAACACTGAAGCTTTCTTT. Translation gives CAWSSTELNTEAFF.

This clonotype occurred a few times. Here the CDR3 DNA reads TGTGCCAGCAGTGAACCTCAGGCCGATACGCAGTATTTT. It yields the protein CASSEPQADTQYF. The chain is built from TRBV25-1 and TRBJ2-3; no firm D call. The CDR3 has 13 residues. The V gene lost 2 bases and the J gene lost 6 bases, with 9 bases spanning the gap. In germline, CDR1 is MGHDK, CDR2 SYGVNS.

Concerning this clonotype: A read error may account for a junction end that differs from germline. The V call is TRBV27, the J call TRBJ2-1, with 10 positions matching TRBD2. Germline V lookup: CDR1 MNHEY, CDR2 SMNVEV (reference sequence). This CDR3 has 16 amino acids. CDR3 sequence: CANSLPGTSVLNEQFF. CDR3 bases: TGTGCCAACAGTCTACCGGGGACTAGCGTGCTAAATGAGCAGTTCTTC.

V and J are TRBV5-6 and TRBJ2-3, with D perhaps matching TRBD2 (6 bases). Trimming left V 5 bases short and J 7 bases short, with 14 bases between. The CDR3 runs to 13 residues. Germline lookup yields CDR1 SGHDT and CDR2 YYEEEE. As DNA, the CDR3 is TGTGCCAGCAGACAGACTAGTGGCCATACGCAGTATTTT. The encoded protein is CASRQTSGHTQYF.

In its sample, this clonotype was seen a few times. The chain is built from TRBV30 and TRBJ1-2; D is unclear. CDR1 is GTSNPN, CDR2 SVGIG, per germline (reference sequence). This CDR3 is 13 amino acids long. Trimming shortened V by 3 bases and J by 4 bases, and 12 bases separated the two germline ends. The CDR3 protein is CAWSGPKIYGYTF. DNA for the CDR3: TGTGCCTGGAGCGGACCGAAAATCTATGGCTACACCTTC.

Only a few counts were recorded for this clonotype. The chain uses TRBV28 and TRBJ1-1; a weak D match, TRBD1 (5 bases). This CDR3 contains 14 residues. Germline CDR1 is MDHEN and CDR2 is SYDVKM. V dropped 3 bases and J dropped 4 bases, with 12 bases sitting between them. CDR3 loop: CASSFGDRATEAFF. In nucleotides, the CDR3 is TGTGCCAGCAGTTTTGGGGACCGGGCCACTGAAGCTTTCTTT.

The chain combines TRBV3-1 with TRBJ2-5, with 10 bases fitting TRBD1. CDR1 is LGHDT, CDR2 YNNKEL, per germline (reference sequence). The V segment lost 0 bases and the J segment 1 base; nucleotides outside the gene matches: 2. The CDR3 is 16 amino acids. The CDR3 sequence: CASSQERTGGQETQYF. For the CDR3, the DNA is TGTGCCAGCAGCCAAGAGAGGACAGGGGGCCAAGAGACCCAGTACTTC.

This chain connects TRBV5-8 to TRBJ2-3; 16 bases map to TRBD2. Germline trimming cut 3 bases from V and 1 base from J; bases unmatched to any gene: 5. The CDR3 is 18 amino acids. From germline, CDR1 is SGHTS and CDR2 YDEGEE. The CDR3 region is CASSSGLAGGHGTDTQYF. The CDR3 DNA sequence: TGTGCCAGCAGCTCGGGACTAGCGGGGGGGCATGGCACAGATACGCAGTATTTT.

This clonotype was detected only a few times. CDR3 region: CASSQDPSSGSRDEQFF. In nucleotides, the CDR3 is TGTGCCAGCAGCCAAGATCCCTCTAGCGGGAGCCGGGATGAGCAGTTCTTC. This sequence joins TRBV4-2 and TRBJ2-1; the match to TRBD2 covers 10 bases. The germline gives CDR1 LGHNA, CDR2 YNFKEQ. The J segment lost 8 bases and the V segment lost 0 bases, leaving 10 bases of the junction unmatched. The CDR3 length is 17 residues.

In this sample, this clonotype turned up many times. The rearrangement links TRBV11-1 to TRBJ2-1; weak D call: TRBD1 (5 bases). Germline values: CDR1 SGHAT, CDR2 FQDESV (reference sequence). Trimming removed 6 bases at V and 2 bases at J, with 11 bases between. This CDR3 contains 14 residues. In nucleotides, the CDR3 is TGTGCCAGCAGGCATCAGGGTACCTACAATGAGCAGTTCTTC. Amino acid sequence: CASRHQGTYNEQFF.

The chain links TRBV20-1 to TRBJ2-7; TRBD2 agrees at 11 bases. Unmatched junction bases numbered 6, after V lost 6 bases and J lost 2 bases. Per germline, CDR1 DFQATT and CDR2 SNEGSKA (reference sequence). This CDR3 comprises 14 residues. The CDR3 region has the DNA TGCAGTGCCTCGGGACTAGCGGACCCCTACGAGCAGTACTTC. Its translation is CSASGLADPYEQYF.

The CDR3 sequence is CASRYDEAYGYTF. The DNA of the CDR3 is TGTGCCAGCAGATACGACGAGGCTTATGGCTACACCTTC. The chain links TRBV6-2 or TRBV6-3 to TRBJ1-2, with D hard to call. Trimming shortened V by 6 bases and J by 5 bases, and 13 bases separated the two germline ends. Germline V gives CDR1 MNHEY, CDR2 SVGEGT. This CDR3 has 13 amino acids.

This clonotype was detected many times. The V call is TRBV2, the J call TRBJ1-5, with D possibly being TRBD1 (6 bases). CDR3 length: 15 amino acids. The germline V gene has CDR1 SNHLY and CDR2 FYNNEI. Trimming cost V 3 bases and J 2 bases, with 11 bases left between them. CDR3 bases: TGTGCCAGCAGTGAGGAACGGGGGCGCAATCAGCCCCAGCATTTT. This sequence encodes CASSEERGRNQPQHF.

A few counts support this clonotype. The chain combines TRBV6-6 with TRBJ1-2, with D tentatively TRBD1 (6 bases). Trimming removed 5 bases from V and 4 bases from J, with 11 bases in between. Germline CDR1 is MNHNY and CDR2 is SVGAGI (reference sequence). The CDR3 is 13 amino acids. The CDR3 protein is CASSPGALYGYTF. The CDR3 DNA reads TGTGCCAGCAGTCCAGGGGCCCTCTATGGCTACACCTTC.

This clonotype was counted at least ten times. The chain is built from TRBV19 and TRBJ1-4; 7 positions match TRBD1. Per the germline V gene, CDR1 is LNHDA and CDR2 is SQIVND (reference sequence). J was trimmed by 5 bases and V by 6 bases; bases with no gene match: 6. The CDR3 is 14 amino acids. The CDR3 is CASRVTGKNEKLFF. DNA of the CDR3: TGTGCCAGTAGGGTGACAGGGAAAAATGAAAAACTGTTTTTT.

The V call is TRBV7-8, the J call TRBJ2-7; D could derive from TRBD1 or TRBD2 (5 bases each). The CDR3 spans 15 residues. CDR1 is SGHVS and CDR2 is FQNEAQ in the germline V gene. Trimming cost V 1 base and J 7 bases, with 17 bases left between them. This CDR3 is CASSLGGTTYPEQYF. The CDR3 bases are TGTGCCAGCAGCTTAGGAGGGACCACCTACCCTGAGCAGTACTTC.

This clonotype has a handful of counts. The junction does not match germline at one end; this may be a read error. The chain couples TRBV6-2 or TRBV6-3 to TRBJ2-1; D might be TRBD1 (6 bases). The CDR3 has 15 amino acids. Looked up from germline, CDR1 is MNHEY and CDR2 is SVGEGT. The CDR3 region has the DNA TGTGTCAGCACCCCCGGACAGATCTTCAGCTATGAGCAGTTCTTC. Protein: CVSTPGQIFSYEQFF.

This chain joins TRBV4-1 and TRBJ2-7; D is perhaps TRBD1 (5 bases). This CDR3 contains 15 residues. The V gene lost 0 bases and the J gene lost 0 bases, with 9 bases spanning the gap. CDR1 MGHRA and CDR2 YSYEKL come from the germline V gene. The CDR3 here is CASSQEGLSSYEQYF. Here the CDR3 DNA reads TGCGCCAGCAGCCAAGAGGGGCTGAGCTCCTACGAGCAGTACTTC.

This clonotype appeared once. A much bigger clone sits one base away, suggesting this may be a read error. The chain joins TRBV7-9 to TRBJ1-1; TRBD1 might be the D (5 bases). This CDR3 comprises 17 residues. V lost 1 base and J lost 1, with 16 bases in between. In germline, CDR1 is SEHNR, CDR2 FQNEAQ (reference sequence). CDR3 loop: CASSLGRPDKRNTEAFF. The DNA for the CDR3 is TGTGCCAGCAGCTTAGGGAGGCCGGACAAAAGGAACACTGAAGCTTTCTTT.

This clonotype was found a few times. V usage is TRBV7-2 and J usage is TRBJ1-2, with a weak D call TRBD1 (5 bases). The V gene's germline CDR1 is SGHTA and CDR2 FQGNSA. Trimming stripped 4 bases from V and 7 bases from J, with 7 bases between. The CDR3 extends over 11 amino acids. CDR3 protein: CASSSTVGYTF. DNA for the CDR3: TGTGCCAGCAGCTCGACAGTTGGCTACACCTTC.

The sample holds a few counts of this clonotype. This chain uses TRBV12-5 with TRBJ2-3, with a possible D match to TRBD1 (6 bases). Trimming cost V 2 bases and J 3 bases, with 15 bases left between them. Per the germline V gene, CDR1 is LGHNT and CDR2 is FRNRAP. This CDR3 is 16 amino acids long. The CDR3 DNA reads as TGTGCTAGTGGTTTGACAAGGCCAACAGGGACAGATACGCAGTATTTT. This codes for CASGLTRPTGTDTQYF.

This clonotype was picked up many times. V and J are TRBV7-6 and TRBJ2-3; D is ambiguous. Trimming stripped 4 bases from V and 5 bases from J, with 10 bases between. CDR3 length: 13 residues. Germline V lookup: CDR1 SGHVS, CDR2 FNYEAQ. The CDR3 region is CASSSSWGDTQYF. Written as DNA, the CDR3 is TGTGCCAGCAGCTCATCCTGGGGAGATACGCAGTATTTT.

This clonotype was found a few times. The chain employs TRBV9 and TRBJ2-5, with D possibly TRBD1 on 6 matching bases. CDR3 length equals 14 residues. The germline V gene encodes CDR1 SGDLS and CDR2 YYNGEE. Trimming pared 6 bases from V and 4 bases from J, leaving 16 bases between. The CDR3: CASTKKDSRETQYF. CDR3 coding DNA: TGTGCCAGCACCAAAAAGGACAGCAGAGAGACCCAGTACTTC.

The table lists this clonotype with many counts. The chain recombines TRBV3-1 with TRBJ2-1; no firm D call. Germline values: CDR1 LGHDT, CDR2 YNNKEL (reference sequence). V lost 1 base, J lost 3 bases, and 7 bases lay in between. CDR3 length: 14 amino acids. The CDR3 DNA is TGTGCCAGCAGCCAAGGGGGTGTCTACAATGAGCAGTTCTTC. Protein: CASSQGGVYNEQFF.

Ten or more counts support this clonotype. This chain joins TRBV7-3 and TRBJ2-3; tentative D call: TRBD2 (6 bases). The CDR3 loop spans 14 amino acids. The ends were cut back, 0 bases at V and 6 bases at J, with 10 bases in the middle. Looked up from germline, CDR1 is SGHTA and CDR2 is FQGTGA. CDR3 protein: CASSLTGSGDTQYF. The CDR3 region has the DNA TGTGCCAGCAGCTTAACCGGGAGTGGTGATACGCAGTATTTT.

This clonotype was observed at least ten times. This chain uses TRBV6-2 or TRBV6-3 with TRBJ1-1; D call uncertain. Germline V gene data show CDR1 as MNHEY and CDR2 as SVGEGT. The CDR3 covers 16 residues. V was trimmed by 2 bases and J by 0 bases, leaving 13 bases between them. CDR3 coding DNA: TGTGCCAGCAGTTACGTTCTTGGGGAACTGAACACTGAAGCTTTCTTT. Residues: CASSYVLGELNTEAFF.